This paragraph covers one T cell receptor (beta chain) sequence. CDR3 size: 16 residues. Trimming stripped 2 bases from V and 4 bases from J, with 15 bases between. The V gene's germline CDR1 is MNHEY and CDR2 SVGAGI. The sample is drawn from a study of blood T cell repertoires in COVID-19. Study in general: Acute and convalescent COVID-19 specimens originated in the United States, Italy and Spain. Sample material is recorded as cDNA or gDNA derived from T cells, B-cell-depleted T cells, or PBMCs.

Data came from immunoSEQ multiplex PCR; TCRdb stores just in-frame clones and leaves some out. The sample lists about 240,000 clones; roughly 90% were seen once. The sequence was obtained from a woman aged 25-40 years with acute COVID-19. The specimen sequenced was PBMCs or T cells enriched from blood (not recorded which). The chain carries TRBV6-5 and TRBJ2-4, with D unresolved. Here the CDR3 reads CASSYLLQTTKNIQYF. CDR3 in DNA: TGTGCCAGCAGTTACCTCTTACAGACAACAAAAAACATTCAGTACTTC.